The clone carrying this T cell receptor (beta chain) was picked up a small number of times. Trimming removed 3 bases from V and 3 bases from J; junction bases left unmatched: 6. The CDR3 is 15 residues long. The data derive from a study of T cells in Graves' hyperthyroidism and ophthalmopathy. Across the study: Peripheral blood was obtained at initial diagnosis, preceding any treatment.

There were TCR beta CDR3 regions amplified from RNA transcripts. The HTBI primer set served for first-round RT-PCR of the TCR CDR3. TCRdb recomputed calls from the multiplex PCR reads with MiXCR, one row per CDR3 protein. This sample has about 840,000 distinct CDR3 sequences, with 35% to 45% found just once. The material sequenced was blood. V gene TRBV12-3 or TRBV12-4 combines with J gene TRBJ2-5; 8 bases line up with TRBD1. This TCR derives from a man aged 18-30 years with Graves' hyperthyroidism. The CDR3 nucleotides are TGTGCCAGCAGTTTTTCGTCAGGGGGCAAAGAGACCCAGTACTTC. Translated: CASSFSSGGKETQYF.